Presented here are 12 T cell receptor beta chains from one specimen sequenced in a study of PD-1 blockade in classical Hodgkin lymphoma. Sequencing used immunoSEQ multiplex PCR; TCRdb keeps in-frame clones, though not all of them. This sample has almost 95,000 clones, with 75% to 85% found just once. Specified time point: cycle 4 day 1 (C4D1), after around six weeks of nivolumab. Relapses following autologous stem cell transplantation were seen in all patients, with brentuximab vedotin exposure varying. The material sequenced was peripheral blood mononuclear cells (PBMCs), taken before the fourth cycle of nivolumab. These receptor sequences come from a human donor with classical Hodgkin lymphoma.

This clone was recorded once. The rearrangement uses TRBV18 and TRBJ2-1; D is uncertain. There are 15 residues in the CDR3. From germline, CDR1 is KGHSH and CDR2 LQKENI. Trimming removed 1 base at V and 1 base at J, with 8 bases between. The CDR3, as DNA: TGTGCCAGCTCACCACAGGGTACTTCCTACAATGAGCAGTTCTTC. Translating it yields CASSPQGTSYNEQFF.

The chain recombines TRBV5-4 with TRBJ1-6, with 7 nucleotides matching TRBD1. CDR1 is SGHNT and CDR2 is YYREEE in the germline V gene (reference sequence). This CDR3 region has 15 residues. The V and J ends lost 4 bases and 10 bases, in that order; junction bases with no gene match: 11. This CDR3 reads CASSRDRADGSPLHF. The CDR3, as DNA: TGTGCCAGCAGCCGAGACAGGGCGGACGGCTCACCCCTCCACTTT. The full variable domain, with the rest looked up from reference TRBV5-4 and TRBJ1-6, is ETGVTQSPTHLIKTRGQQVTLRCSSQSGHNTVSWYQQALGQGPQFIFQYYREEENGRGNFPPRFSGLQFPNYSSELNVNALELDDSALYLCASSRDRADGSPLHFGNGTRLTVT.

The chain employs TRBV7-2 and TRBJ2-7, with 10 bases lining up with TRBD1. The CDR3 spans 17 residues. In germline, CDR1 is SGHTA, CDR2 FQGNSA. V gave up 4 bases and J gave up 3 bases; unmatched junction bases: 12. In nucleotides, the CDR3 is TGTGCCAGCAGCTACCGGGACAGGGGCGCGGAGAACTACGAGCAGTACTTC. Its translation: CASSYRDRGAENYEQYF. Based on the CDR3 plus reference TRBV7-2 and TRBJ2-7, the full variable domain is GAGVSQSPSNKVTEKGKDVELRCDPISGHTALYWYRQSLGQGLEFLIYFQGNSAPDKSGLPSDRFSAERTGGSVSTLTIQRTQQEDSAVYLCASSYRDRGAENYEQYFGPGTRLTVT.

The chain combines TRBV2 with TRBJ2-3; D unresolved. This CDR3 has 12 amino acids. The germline CDR1 and CDR2 sequences are SNHLY and FYNNEI. The ends were cut back, 2 bases at V and 11 bases at J, with 11 bases in the middle. CDR3 nucleotide sequence: TGTGCCAGCAGTGAAAGGGCCCCTCGGCAGTATTTT. It is translated as CASSERAPRQYF.

This clone has a single count. The CDR3 region has the DNA TGCGCCAGCAGTCGGGGTCGGCCTCAAGCTAACTATGGCTACACCTTC. Translating it yields CASSRGRPQANYGYTF. The chain recombines TRBV23-1 with TRBJ1-2; D gene uncertain. TRBV23-1 is an ORF, and what it does is uncertain. Trimming pared 4 bases from V and 0 bases from J, leaving 15 bases between. This CDR3 is built from 16 residues.

This chain connects TRBV30 to TRBJ1-4; D is ambiguous. CDR3 length: 13 amino acids. CDR1 is GTSNPN, CDR2 SVGIG, per germline (reference sequence). The V end lost 2 bases, the J end lost 8 bases, and 12 bases lay between the germline ends. CDR3 in amino acids: CAWSKRTHEKLFF. CDR3 DNA: TGTGCCTGGAGTAAACGGACTCACGAAAAACTGTTTTTT.

The chain uses TRBV5-1 and TRBJ2-3; 14 bases fit TRBD2. Germline values: CDR1 SGHRS, CDR2 YFSETQ. The CDR3 spans 17 residues. Trimming took 4 bases from V and 7 from J; bases not matched to a gene: 11. The CDR3 protein is CASSPGTSGSPGYTQYF. The CDR3 nucleotides are TGCGCCAGCAGCCCAGGGACTAGCGGGAGCCCAGGGTATACGCAGTATTTT.

The chain joins TRBV10-3 to TRBJ2-3, with TRBD1 as a possible D gene (5 bases). The CDR3 is made up of 12 amino acids. Germline lookup yields CDR1 ENHRY and CDR2 SYGVKD. V lost 8 bases to trimming and J lost 2 bases, with 8 bases between them. The CDR3 here is CAIQGLTDTQYF. The CDR3 DNA sequence: TGTGCCATCCAGGGTCTCACAGATACGCAGTATTTT.

V and J are TRBV6-6 and TRBJ2-1, with 8 bases lining up with TRBD2. In germline, CDR1 is MNHNY, CDR2 SVGAGI (reference sequence). The J segment lost 1 base and the V segment lost 4 bases, leaving 3 bases of the junction unmatched. CDR3 length: 15 amino acids. In DNA form, the CDR3 reads TGTGCCAGCAGTTTTAGCGGGATTTCCTACAATGAGCAGTTCTTC. It specifies CASSFSGISYNEQFF.

As DNA, the CDR3 is TGCGCCAGCAGCTTTGGGGGAGGGGGCACAGATACGCAGTATTTT. Its translation: CASSFGGGGTDTQYF. The chain carries TRBV5-1 and TRBJ2-3, with 7 nucleotides matching TRBD2. The CDR3 has 15 residues. The V and J ends lost 2 bases and 1 base, in that order; junction bases with no gene match: 4. Germline CDR1 reads SGHRS; CDR2 reads YFSETQ.

This sequence joins TRBV5-4 and TRBJ1-4; possibly TRBD1 for D (5 bases). The CDR3 sequence is 14 residues long. Germline CDR1 SGHNT, CDR2 YYREEE (reference sequence). Deletions cut 5 bases from V and 5 bases from J, with 13 bases between. CDR3 nucleotide sequence: TGTGCCAGCAGGAGGGACGGAGGGAATGAAAAACTGTTTTTT. Translated: CASRRDGGNEKLFF.

The V call is TRBV6-6, the J call TRBJ2-5, with D hard to call. CDR3 length: 13 residues. CDR1 is MNHNY and CDR2 is SVGAGI in the germline V gene (reference sequence). With 6 bases removed from V and 5 bases from J, the gap between germline ends came to 13 bases. In DNA form, the CDR3 reads TGTGCCAGCAGCGACCGGCTGGAGGAGACCCAGTACTTC. It specifies CASSDRLEETQYF.